This TCR beta chain came from a study of blood T cell repertoires in COVID-19. Background on the study: The origin of the acute and convalescent COVID-19 samples was the United States, Italy and Spain. From T cells, B-cell-depleted T cells, or PBMCs came the material, which was cDNA or gDNA.

In the authors' workflow: Estimates of nucleated cell counts were drawn from the amplification of reference gene primers. Generated by immunoSEQ multiplex PCR, the TCRdb table keeps only in-frame clones and is missing some. The V and J calls and clone size are taken from that table; D and trimming were inferred from the DNA. The repertoire has fewer than 300,000 clones, around 86% of them found once; the top ten carry around 2.9%. Germline V lookup: CDR1 SGHAT, CDR2 FQNNGV. The CDR3 totals 15 residues. V was trimmed by 5 bases and J by 2 bases, leaving 13 bases between them. The clonotype was recovered from a woman in her fifties or sixties with active or convalescent COVID-19. This chain connects TRBV11-2 to TRBJ2-1, with D possibly being TRBD2 (7 bases). Source material: peripheral blood. CDR3 residues: CASSERGAPYNEQFF. The DNA for the CDR3 is TGTGCCAGCAGCGAACGGGGGGCCCCCTACAATGAGCAGTTCTTC. The variable domain in full, with the rest retrieved from reference TRBV11-2 and TRBJ2-1, is EAGVAQSPRYKIIEKRQSVAFWCNPISGHATLYWYQQILGQGPKLLIQFQNNGVVDDSQLPKDRFSAERLKGVDSTLKIQPAKLEDSAVYLCASSERGAPYNEQFFGPGTRLTVL.